These 15 T cell receptor beta chains share one sample of origin, sequenced in a study of blood T cells in healthy people across ages. Using a J-beta primer mix together with a sample-barcoded 5' primer, a second PCR was run for about 7 to 12 cycles. TCRdb independently ran MiXCR on the 5' RACE reads; one entry per CDR3 protein. The sample has about 780,000 distinct CDR3 sequences, about 46% seen once. What was sequenced was blood. These receptors were taken from a man older than 75 in good health.

This rearrangement joins TRBV20-1 to TRBJ1-5; tentative D call: TRBD1 (6 bases). CDR1 is DFQATT, CDR2 SNEGSKA, per germline (reference sequence). The V gene lost 0 bases and the J gene lost 6 bases, with 12 bases spanning the gap. There are 14 residues in the CDR3. The CDR3 nucleotides are TGCAGTGCTAGAGATCTACAGGGCGGTCAGCCCCAGCATTTT. Residues: CSARDLQGGQPQHF.

This chain links TRBV20-1 with TRBJ2-1; TRBD1 matches 7 bases. The trim removed 5 bases at V and 7 bases at J, leaving 17 bases unmatched. CDR3 size: 16 residues. Germline assignment: CDR1 DFQATT and CDR2 SNEGSKA (reference sequence). CDR3 sequence (DNA): TGCAGTGCTGAAGGTCAGACAGGGTTTATCCTTAATGAGCAGTTCTTC. It specifies CSAEGQTGFILNEQFF.

This clonotype was detected once. A much bigger clone sits one base away, suggesting this may be a read error. The rearrangement links TRBV29-1 to TRBJ2-3, with 7 positions matching TRBD1. V dropped 2 bases and J dropped 4; count of bases not matched to a gene: 6. This CDR3 is built from 14 residues. Germline CDR1 reads SQVTM; CDR2 reads ANQGSEA. The DNA for the CDR3 is TGCAGCGTTGAACTTTGGCAGGGGGCAGATACGCAGTATTTT. It codes for CSVELWQGADTQYF.

The V and J genes are TRBV2 and TRBJ2-1, with D possibly TRBD2 on 5 matching bases. Germline lookup yields CDR1 SNHLY and CDR2 FYNNEI. The length of the CDR3 is 14 residues. The germline V and J ends were trimmed by 2 bases and 8 bases, with 13 bases remaining between them. The CDR3 region has the DNA TGTGCCAGCAGTGAAACCCCCGGGAAGGATGAGCAGTTCTTC. Translated: CASSETPGKDEQFF.

V usage is TRBV9 and J usage is TRBJ2-1; TRBD1 matches 7 bases. Germline lookup yields CDR1 SGDLS and CDR2 YYNGEE. The trim removed 0 bases at V and 8 bases at J, leaving 14 bases unmatched. The CDR3 sequence is 17 residues long. CDR3 sequence reads: CASSVARRDRISDEQFF. Written as DNA, the CDR3 is TGTGCCAGCAGCGTAGCACGTAGGGACAGAATAAGCGATGAGCAGTTCTTC. Drawing the rest from reference TRBV9 and TRBJ2-1, the complete variable domain is DSGVTQTPKHLITATGQRVTLRCSPRSGDLSVYWYQQSLDQGLQFLIQYYNGEERAKGNILERFSAQQFPDLHSELNLSSLELGDSALYFCASSVARRDRISDEQFFGPGTRLTVL.

This sequence joins TRBV20-1 and TRBJ2-5, with D perhaps TRBD2 (6 bases). The length of the CDR3 is 13 residues. Germline V gene lookup returns CDR1 DFQATT and CDR2 SNEGSKA (reference sequence). This chain's CDR3 is CNARAGTGNEQYF. The CDR3 DNA is TGCAATGCGAGGGCGGGAACGGGGAATGAGCAGTACTTC.

This chain joins TRBV7-2 and TRBJ2-5; TRBD2 matches 8 bases. Germline V gene sequence: CDR1 SGHTA, CDR2 FQGNSA. CDR3 length equals 14 residues. Germline trimming cut 5 bases from V and 11 bases from J; bases unmatched to any gene: 13. CDR3 DNA: TGTGCCAGCAGCCCAATCACGACTAGCGATGAGCAGTACTTC. Its protein is CASSPITTSDEQYF.

The chain links TRBV20-1 to TRBJ2-7; tentatively, D is TRBD2 (5 bases). Trimming stripped 5 bases from V and 4 bases from J, with 21 bases between. Per the germline V gene, CDR1 is DFQATT and CDR2 is SNEGSKA (reference sequence). This CDR3 contains 15 residues. This chain's CDR3 is CSADHSSSSGYEQYF. The CDR3, as DNA: TGCAGTGCTGATCACAGCTCGAGCTCGGGGTACGAGCAGTACTTC.

The V gene is TRBV30, the J gene TRBJ1-5, with a weak D call TRBD1 (6 bases). Trimming stripped 4 bases from V and 7 bases from J, with 17 bases between. The CDR3 has 14 residues. Per the germline V gene, CDR1 is GTSNPN and CDR2 is SVGIG (reference sequence). CDR3 sequence: CAWTTNRAGQPQHF. The DNA of the CDR3 is TGTGCCTGGACCACGAACAGGGCGGGCCAGCCCCAGCATTTT.

The chain couples TRBV20-1 to TRBJ2-7, with 8 bases aligning to TRBD2. V shed 1 base, J shed 7 bases, and the junction held 9 bases outside the gene matches. CDR3 length equals 14 residues. In germline, CDR1 is DFQATT, CDR2 SNEGSKA (reference sequence). CDR3 bases: TGCAGTGCTAGAGGGGCGGGAGGCGTGGGTGAGCAGTACTTC. This translates into CSARGAGGVGEQYF.

A few counts support this clonotype. The V call is TRBV28, the J call TRBJ1-1; 7 nucleotides match TRBD1. Germline V gives CDR1 MDHEN, CDR2 SYDVKM. The CDR3 consists of 14 residues. J lost 3 bases, V lost 7 bases, and 8 bases had no gene match. CDR3 residues: CASTSQGMYTEAFF. CDR3 DNA: TGTGCCAGCACCTCACAGGGGATGTACACTGAAGCTTTCTTT.

This sequence joins TRBV7-9 and TRBJ1-1; 9 bases are a match to TRBD1. Trimming at V came to 1 base and at J to 6 bases, leaving 9 bases not matched to a gene. The CDR3 spans 16 residues. CDR1 is SEHNR and CDR2 is FQNEAQ in the germline V gene (reference sequence). CDR3 nucleotide sequence: TGTGCCAGCAGCTTAGATGGGGGACAGGGAAAGGCTGAAGCTTTCTTT. Translation gives CASSLDGGQGKAEAFF.

The chain links TRBV20-1 to TRBJ2-5; 7 bases fit TRBD1. The DNA matches TRBJ2-7 better at its end, which makes the J call doubtful. Germline values: CDR1 DFQATT, CDR2 SNEGSKA (reference sequence). The CDR3 contains 14 residues. This chain's CDR3 is CSARRRTGVYEQYF. The DNA of the CDR3 is TGCAGTGCTAGACGCAGGACAGGAGTCTACGAGCAGTACTTC.

The chain links TRBV7-3 to TRBJ2-2; D not resolved. With 5 bases removed from V and 3 bases from J, the gap between germline ends came to 4 bases. CDR1 is SGHTA and CDR2 is FQGTGA in the germline V gene. This CDR3 is 12 amino acids long. CDR3 in amino acids: CASSTDTGELFF. CDR3 DNA sequence: TGTGCCAGCAGCACAGACACCGGGGAGCTGTTTTTT.

The chain joins TRBV4-1 to TRBJ2-2, with D perhaps matching TRBD1 or TRBD2 (5 bases each). Trimming stripped 4 bases from V and 6 bases from J, with 18 bases between. This CDR3 has 16 amino acids. The germline V gene encodes CDR1 MGHRA and CDR2 YSYEKL. DNA for the CDR3: TGCGCCAGCAGCCCAGCACGAGGGGCGAGTGCCGGGGAGCTGTTTTTT. Protein product: CASSPARGASAGELFF.